This TCR beta chain comes out of a study of radiotherapy plus CTLA-4 blockade in lung cancer. For the study at large: Overall, about 19% of patients showed an objective response, while 31% attained disease control. Notes on the study in general: Strongest reported response predictors: early blood clone changes and post-radiation interferon-beta. Peripheral blood showed expansion of tumor-derived TCR clones after radiotherapy and ipilimumab.

Lung cancer patients with chemo-refractory metastatic non-small-cell disease were given focal radiation plus CTLA-4 blockade with ipilimumab. This clone was observed once. As yet, its antigen is unknown. CDR3 size: 15 residues. The V gene end was trimmed by 7 bases and the J gene end by 5 bases; junction bases not matched to a gene: 12. Germline assignment: CDR1 MNHNY and CDR2 SVGAGI (reference sequence). Sequenced by immunoSEQ multiplex PCR; TCRdb stores in-frame clones only, minus some. The data contain 34,000 or so clones, around 70% of them singletons. The chain employs TRBV6-6 and TRBJ2-7; 9 nucleotides match TRBD1. Here the sequenced sample was peripheral blood, taken from a patient treated with radiotherapy plus ipilimumab. This TCR came from a human donor with non-small cell lung cancer that progressed on radiotherapy plus ipilimumab. As DNA, the CDR3 is TGTGCCAGCAATCAACGACAGGGGGTAGGAGACGAGCAGTACTTC. This gives the protein CASNQRQGVGDEQYF.